A single sample gave rise to the 17 T cell receptor beta chains below, sequenced in a study of monozygotic twins with inflammatory bowel disease. TCRdb reprocessed the 5' RACE reads, with one entry per CDR3 protein and no DNA. This sample carries roughly 300,000 distinct CDR3 sequences, with 5% to 6% going to the ten biggest clones. Sequences were obtained from blood. The receptor source for this set is a human donor with ulcerative colitis or Crohn's disease, or a healthy co-twin of an affected twin (not recorded which).

Its frequency marks this clonotype as medium-sized. The chain uses TRBV5-1 and TRBJ2-1; checking the TCRdb D call of TRBD2 is not possible without DNA. Germline CDR1 and CDR2: SGHRS and YFSETQ. There are 15 residues in the CDR3. The CDR3 loop reads CASSLVGTSLDEQFF.

The CDR3 here is CASSPGTAFSNEQFF. This rearrangement joins TRBV12-3 or TRBV12-4 to TRBJ2-1; the D gene TCRdb calls, TRBD1, cannot be checked with no DNA. This CDR3 is 15 amino acids long.

This rearrangement joins TRBV7-2 to TRBJ2-7; the TRBD1 assignment by TCRdb is unverifiable without DNA. This CDR3 spans 12 amino acids. Per the germline V gene, CDR1 is SGHTA and CDR2 is FQGNSA. CDR3 residues: CASSWGSYEQYF.

The chain's CDR3 is CASSVGGSYEQYF. The V and J genes are TRBV9 and TRBJ2-7. The CDR3 has 13 residues. Germline CDR1 and CDR2: SGDLS and YYNGEE.

Here the CDR3 reads CASSDRAGGTEAFF. V is TRBV2 and J is TRBJ1-1. This CDR3 has 14 amino acids. CDR1 is SNHLY and CDR2 is FYNNEI in the germline V gene.

V is TRBV20-1 and J is TRBJ2-2; TCRdb lists TRBD2, though no DNA is available to test this call. Germline lookup yields CDR1 DFQATT and CDR2 SNEGSKA (reference sequence). CDR3 size: 15 residues. The CDR3 sequence: CSARPASSNTGELFF.

V and J are TRBV6-5 and TRBJ2-7. The CDR3 is 13 amino acids. Germline-derived CDR1 and CDR2 are MNHEY and SVGAGI. This CDR3 reads CASSYRVSYEQYF.

V usage is TRBV9 and J usage is TRBJ2-1. Germline V gene lookup returns CDR1 SGDLS and CDR2 YYNGEE. The CDR3 length is 15 residues. This CDR3 is CASSVGIGSYNEQFF.

This CDR3 reads CASSHDRNQPQHF. The chain joins TRBV18 to TRBJ1-5. Germline-derived CDR1 and CDR2 are KGHSH and LQKENI. The CDR3 contains 13 residues. Based on the CDR3 plus reference TRBV18 and TRBJ1-5, the full variable domain is NAGVMQNPRHLVRRRGQEARLRCSPMKGHSHVYWYRQLPEEGLKFMVYLQKENIIDESGMPKERFSAEFPKEGPSILRIQQVVRGDSAAYFCASSHDRNQPQHFGDGTRLSIL.

The chain recombines TRBV7-9 with TRBJ2-7; TCRdb reports TRBD2, a call that lacks DNA to check it against. The CDR3 length is 13 residues. Germline V gene data show CDR1 as SEHNR and CDR2 as FQNEAQ (reference sequence). Here the CDR3 reads CASSLSVLVEQYF.

The V and J genes are TRBV12-3 or TRBV12-4 and TRBJ2-1. CDR3 length equals 12 residues. The CDR3 spells CASREIYNEQFF.

V gene TRBV30 combines with J gene TRBJ1-5; as DNA is missing, the TRBD1 call by TCRdb cannot be tested. CDR1 is GTSNPN and CDR2 is SVGIG in the germline V gene (reference sequence). This CDR3 spans 16 amino acids. The CDR3 reads CAWSDPSPLSNQPQHF.

This rearrangement joins TRBV13 to TRBJ2-2. Per germline, CDR1 PRHDT and CDR2 FYEKMQ (reference sequence). This CDR3 spans 14 amino acids. The CDR3 sequence is CVSSLRVGAGELFF.

The chain recombines TRBV12-5 with TRBJ2-5. This CDR3 region has 16 residues. Germline assignment: CDR1 LGHNT and CDR2 FRNRAP. The CDR3 loop reads CASGLVLTGSSETQYF. The full variable domain, with the rest looked up from reference TRBV12-5 and TRBJ2-5, is DARVTQTPRHKVTEMGQEVTMRCQPILGHNTVFWYRQTMMQGLELLAYFRNRAPLDDSGMPKDRFSAEMPDATLATLKIQPSEPRDSAVYFCASGLVLTGSSETQYFGPGTRLLVL.

The V gene is TRBV28, the J gene TRBJ2-7; TCRdb returns TRBD2, unconfirmable since there is no DNA. The germline V gene encodes CDR1 MDHEN and CDR2 SYDVKM. There are 14 residues in the CDR3. The CDR3 spells CASSLPSGGYEQYF.

The V and J genes are TRBV12-3 or TRBV12-4 and TRBJ1-4; there is no DNA to check the TCRdb D call of TRBD1. The CDR3 is made up of 15 amino acids. CDR3 in amino acids: CASSLSSRGGEKLFF.

The chain combines TRBV18 with TRBJ1-3. The CDR3 has 15 residues. The germline gives CDR1 KGHSH, CDR2 LQKENI. The CDR3 sequence: CASSPGQGSGNTIYF.